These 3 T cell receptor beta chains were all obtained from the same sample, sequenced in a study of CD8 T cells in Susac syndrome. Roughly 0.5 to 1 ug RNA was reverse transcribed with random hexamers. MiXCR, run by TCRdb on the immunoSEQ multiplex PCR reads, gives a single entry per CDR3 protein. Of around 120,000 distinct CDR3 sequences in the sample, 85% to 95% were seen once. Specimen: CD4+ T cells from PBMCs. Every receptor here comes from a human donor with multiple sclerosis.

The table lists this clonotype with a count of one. CDR3 nucleotides: TGTGCCAGCAGGAGCGGGGGGGAGACCTACAATGAGCAGTTCTTC. Its translation: CASRSGGETYNEQFF. This rearrangement joins TRBV5-4 to TRBJ2-1, with 10 bases identical to TRBD2. CDR1 is SGHNT, CDR2 YYREEE, per germline (reference sequence). The CDR3 has 15 residues. V shed 5 bases and J 2 bases; nucleotides not matched to a gene: 4.

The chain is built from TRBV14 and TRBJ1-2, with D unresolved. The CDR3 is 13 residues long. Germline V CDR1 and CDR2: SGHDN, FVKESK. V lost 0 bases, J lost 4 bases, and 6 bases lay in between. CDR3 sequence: CASSQDYSYGYTF. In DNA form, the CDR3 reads TGTGCCAGCAGCCAAGATTACAGCTATGGCTACACCTTC.

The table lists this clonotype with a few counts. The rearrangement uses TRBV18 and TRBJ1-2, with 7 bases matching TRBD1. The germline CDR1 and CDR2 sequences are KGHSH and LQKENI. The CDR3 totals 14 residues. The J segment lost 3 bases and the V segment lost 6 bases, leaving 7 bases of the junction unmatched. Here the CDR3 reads CASSLRTGDYGYTF. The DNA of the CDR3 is TGTGCCAGCTCTCTACGGACAGGAGACTATGGCTACACCTTC.